One sample yielded the 10 T cell receptor beta chains listed below, sequenced in a study of blood T cells in healthy people across ages. With a J-beta primer mix and a sample-barcoded 5' primer, a second PCR ran roughly 6 to 11 cycles. TCRdb re-analysed the 5' RACE reads in MiXCR, keeping a single row per CDR3 protein. The table lists approximately 580,000 distinct CDR3 sequences, nearly 25% of them singletons. The sample was also reused in another study, on T cells of mothers and their children.

Material for sequencing was blood. The source of these receptors is a boy between 5 and 17 years old in good health.

The chain employs TRBV3-1 and TRBJ2-3; D is possibly TRBD1 or TRBD2 (6 bases each). Per germline, CDR1 LGHDT and CDR2 YNNKEL (reference sequence). Trimming removed 2 bases from V and 4 bases from J, with 10 bases in between. This CDR3 is 14 amino acids long. Here the CDR3 reads CASSQRGASDTQYF. CDR3 nucleotide sequence: TGTGCCAGCAGCCAAAGGGGGGCCTCAGATACGCAGTATTTT.

The genes are TRBV7-2 and TRBJ2-1; perhaps TRBD2 as D (7 bases). The CDR3 loop spans 13 amino acids. Germline-derived CDR1 and CDR2 are SGHTA and FQGNSA. With 8 bases removed from V and 4 bases from J, the gap between germline ends came to 12 bases. The CDR3 here is CASGRGGYNEQFF. CDR3 nucleotides: TGTGCCAGCGGTAGGGGGGGATACAATGAGCAGTTCTTC.

Turning to this clonotype: The CDR3 end shows no conserved phenylalanine or tryptophan, and so a read error is likely. This chain uses TRBV29-1 with TRBJ1-1; no definite D call. The CDR3 totals 11 residues. V dropped 5 bases and J dropped 5 bases, with 9 bases sitting between them. In germline, CDR1 is SQVTM, CDR2 ANQGSEA. DNA for the CDR3: TGCAGCGTTTCCCCAACAACTGAAGCTTTCCTT. It codes for CSVSPTTEAFL.

V usage is TRBV3-1 and J usage is TRBJ2-3; 11 nucleotides line up with TRBD2. This CDR3 is built from 17 residues. With V trimmed by 4 bases and J by 0 bases, 6 bases remained unmatched. The germline V gene has CDR1 LGHDT and CDR2 YNNKEL (reference sequence). CDR3 in DNA: TGTGCCAGCAGCCGGACTAGCGGGCTAACTAGCACAGATACGCAGTATTTT. Its translation is CASSRTSGLTSTDTQYF.

This clonotype was recorded a few times. The rearrangement links TRBV20-1 to TRBJ2-7; TRBD2 matches at 7 bases. The germline V gene encodes CDR1 DFQATT and CDR2 SNEGSKA (reference sequence). Trimming removed 6 bases from V and 0 bases from J; junction bases left unmatched: 8. The CDR3 totals 14 residues. As DNA, the CDR3 is TGCAGTGCGTTCCGGAGCGGGGTCTCCTACGAGCAGTACTTC. Amino acid sequence: CSAFRSGVSYEQYF.

The chain has TRBV4-2 and TRBJ2-7, with D unresolved. The CDR3 length is 15 residues. Germline lookup yields CDR1 LGHNA and CDR2 YNFKEQ. Trimming stripped 1 base from V and 2 bases from J, with 12 bases between. CDR3 residues: CASSQGVLETYEQYF. In nucleotides, the CDR3 is TGTGCCAGCAGCCAAGGTGTGCTGGAAACCTACGAGCAGTACTTC.

The V call is TRBV11-2, the J call TRBJ2-7, with a tentative D call TRBD2 (6 bases). Looked up from germline, CDR1 is SGHAT and CDR2 is FQNNGV. V shed 1 base and J shed 1 base, with 14 bases lying between them. CDR3 size: 16 residues. The CDR3 sequence: CASSLGSDYTSYEQYF. The CDR3 DNA is TGTGCCAGCAGCTTAGGATCGGACTACACTTCCTACGAGCAGTACTTC.

The chain couples TRBV30 to TRBJ2-5; D is unresolved. This CDR3 has 14 amino acids. Germline V gives CDR1 GTSNPN, CDR2 SVGIG (reference sequence). The germline V and J ends were trimmed by 0 bases and 0 bases, with 8 bases remaining between them. For the CDR3, the DNA is TGTGCCTGGAGTGTCGGAGCTTACCAAGAGACCCAGTACTTC. Translation: CAWSVGAYQETQYF.

The genes are TRBV15 and TRBJ1-5; TRBD1 might be the D (5 bases). CDR1 and CDR2 (germline): LNHNV, YYDKDF (reference sequence). This CDR3 is built from 18 residues. Trimming took off 2 bases at V and 7 bases at J, with 24 bases between the two ends. The CDR3 protein is CATSRTQPGAGIRQPQHF. DNA of the CDR3: TGTGCCACCAGCAGAACCCAACCGGGAGCAGGGATCCGGCAGCCCCAGCATTTT.

The chain couples TRBV2 to TRBJ2-1; TRBD1 matches 7 bases. Per the germline V gene, CDR1 is SNHLY and CDR2 is FYNNEI. The ends lost 4 bases at V and 7 bases at J; junction bases unmatched: 7. The CDR3 contains 14 residues. The CDR3 reads CASSVPRQGNEQFF. Here the CDR3 DNA reads TGTGCCAGCAGTGTTCCCCGACAGGGAAATGAGCAGTTCTTC. Supplemented by reference TRBV2 and TRBJ2-1, the full variable domain reads EPEVTQTPSHQVTQMGQEVILRCVPISNHLYFYWYRQILGQKVEFLVSFYNNEISEKSEIFDDQFSVERPDGSNFTLKIRSTKLEDSAMYFCASSVPRQGNEQFFGPGTRLTVL.